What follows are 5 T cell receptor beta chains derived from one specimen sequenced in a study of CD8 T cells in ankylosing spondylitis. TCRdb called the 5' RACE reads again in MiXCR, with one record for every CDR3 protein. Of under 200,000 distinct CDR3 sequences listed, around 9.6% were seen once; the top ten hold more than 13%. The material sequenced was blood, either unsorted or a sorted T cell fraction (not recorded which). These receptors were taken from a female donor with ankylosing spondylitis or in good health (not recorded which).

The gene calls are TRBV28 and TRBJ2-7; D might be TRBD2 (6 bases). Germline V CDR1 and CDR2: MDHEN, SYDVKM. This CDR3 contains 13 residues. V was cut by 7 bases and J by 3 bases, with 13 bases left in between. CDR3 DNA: TGTGCCAGCACCTCGGGACTCCTCTACGAGCAGTACTTC. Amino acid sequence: CASTSGLLYEQYF.

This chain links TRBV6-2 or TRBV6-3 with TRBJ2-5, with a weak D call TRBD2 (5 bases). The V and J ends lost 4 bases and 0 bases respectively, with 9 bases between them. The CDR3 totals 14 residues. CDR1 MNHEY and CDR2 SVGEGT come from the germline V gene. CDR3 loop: CASSWERYQETQYF. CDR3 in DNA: TGTGCCAGCAGTTGGGAGCGGTACCAAGAGACCCAGTACTTC.

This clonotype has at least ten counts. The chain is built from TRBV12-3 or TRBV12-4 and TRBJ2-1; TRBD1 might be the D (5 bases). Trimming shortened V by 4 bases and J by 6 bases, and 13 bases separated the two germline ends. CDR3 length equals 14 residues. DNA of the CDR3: TGTGCCAGCAGTTCCTCGACAGTAACCAATGAGCAGTTCTTC. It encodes CASSSSTVTNEQFF.

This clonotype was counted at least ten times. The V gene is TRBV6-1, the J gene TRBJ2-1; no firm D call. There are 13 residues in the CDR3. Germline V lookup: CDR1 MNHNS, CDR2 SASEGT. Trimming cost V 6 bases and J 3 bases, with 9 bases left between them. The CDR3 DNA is TGTGCCAGCAGGGCCCCGGGCTACAATGAGCAGTTCTTC. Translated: CASRAPGYNEQFF.

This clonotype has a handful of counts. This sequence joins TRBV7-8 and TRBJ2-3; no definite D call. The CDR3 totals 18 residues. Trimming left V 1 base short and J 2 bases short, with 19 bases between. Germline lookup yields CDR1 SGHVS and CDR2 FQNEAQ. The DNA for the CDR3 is TGTGCCAGCAGCTTAGATTTTAGCATAGAAAAACACACAGATACGCAGTATTTT. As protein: CASSLDFSIEKHTDTQYF. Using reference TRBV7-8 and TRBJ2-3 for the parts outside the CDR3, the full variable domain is GAGVSQSPRYKVAKRGQDVALRCDPISGHVSLFWYQQALGQGPEFLTYFQNEAQLDKSGLPSDRFFAERPEGSVSTLKIQRTQQEDSAVYLCASSLDFSIEKHTDTQYFGPGTRLTVL.